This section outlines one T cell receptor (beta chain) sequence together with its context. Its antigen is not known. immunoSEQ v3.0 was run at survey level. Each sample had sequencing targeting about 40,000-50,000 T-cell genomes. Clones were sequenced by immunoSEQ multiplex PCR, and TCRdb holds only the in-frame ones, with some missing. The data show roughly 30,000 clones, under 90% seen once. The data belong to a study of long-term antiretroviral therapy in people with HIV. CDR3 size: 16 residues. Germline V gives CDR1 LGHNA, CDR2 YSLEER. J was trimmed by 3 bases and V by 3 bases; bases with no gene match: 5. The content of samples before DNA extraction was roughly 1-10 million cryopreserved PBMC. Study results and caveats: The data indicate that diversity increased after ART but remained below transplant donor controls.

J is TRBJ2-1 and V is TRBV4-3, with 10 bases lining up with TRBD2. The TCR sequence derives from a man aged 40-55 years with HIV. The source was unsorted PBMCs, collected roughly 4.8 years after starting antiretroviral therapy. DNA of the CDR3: TGCGCCAGCAGCCAGTTAAGGACTAGCGGCTACAATGAGCAGTTCTTC. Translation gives CASSQLRTSGYNEQFF.